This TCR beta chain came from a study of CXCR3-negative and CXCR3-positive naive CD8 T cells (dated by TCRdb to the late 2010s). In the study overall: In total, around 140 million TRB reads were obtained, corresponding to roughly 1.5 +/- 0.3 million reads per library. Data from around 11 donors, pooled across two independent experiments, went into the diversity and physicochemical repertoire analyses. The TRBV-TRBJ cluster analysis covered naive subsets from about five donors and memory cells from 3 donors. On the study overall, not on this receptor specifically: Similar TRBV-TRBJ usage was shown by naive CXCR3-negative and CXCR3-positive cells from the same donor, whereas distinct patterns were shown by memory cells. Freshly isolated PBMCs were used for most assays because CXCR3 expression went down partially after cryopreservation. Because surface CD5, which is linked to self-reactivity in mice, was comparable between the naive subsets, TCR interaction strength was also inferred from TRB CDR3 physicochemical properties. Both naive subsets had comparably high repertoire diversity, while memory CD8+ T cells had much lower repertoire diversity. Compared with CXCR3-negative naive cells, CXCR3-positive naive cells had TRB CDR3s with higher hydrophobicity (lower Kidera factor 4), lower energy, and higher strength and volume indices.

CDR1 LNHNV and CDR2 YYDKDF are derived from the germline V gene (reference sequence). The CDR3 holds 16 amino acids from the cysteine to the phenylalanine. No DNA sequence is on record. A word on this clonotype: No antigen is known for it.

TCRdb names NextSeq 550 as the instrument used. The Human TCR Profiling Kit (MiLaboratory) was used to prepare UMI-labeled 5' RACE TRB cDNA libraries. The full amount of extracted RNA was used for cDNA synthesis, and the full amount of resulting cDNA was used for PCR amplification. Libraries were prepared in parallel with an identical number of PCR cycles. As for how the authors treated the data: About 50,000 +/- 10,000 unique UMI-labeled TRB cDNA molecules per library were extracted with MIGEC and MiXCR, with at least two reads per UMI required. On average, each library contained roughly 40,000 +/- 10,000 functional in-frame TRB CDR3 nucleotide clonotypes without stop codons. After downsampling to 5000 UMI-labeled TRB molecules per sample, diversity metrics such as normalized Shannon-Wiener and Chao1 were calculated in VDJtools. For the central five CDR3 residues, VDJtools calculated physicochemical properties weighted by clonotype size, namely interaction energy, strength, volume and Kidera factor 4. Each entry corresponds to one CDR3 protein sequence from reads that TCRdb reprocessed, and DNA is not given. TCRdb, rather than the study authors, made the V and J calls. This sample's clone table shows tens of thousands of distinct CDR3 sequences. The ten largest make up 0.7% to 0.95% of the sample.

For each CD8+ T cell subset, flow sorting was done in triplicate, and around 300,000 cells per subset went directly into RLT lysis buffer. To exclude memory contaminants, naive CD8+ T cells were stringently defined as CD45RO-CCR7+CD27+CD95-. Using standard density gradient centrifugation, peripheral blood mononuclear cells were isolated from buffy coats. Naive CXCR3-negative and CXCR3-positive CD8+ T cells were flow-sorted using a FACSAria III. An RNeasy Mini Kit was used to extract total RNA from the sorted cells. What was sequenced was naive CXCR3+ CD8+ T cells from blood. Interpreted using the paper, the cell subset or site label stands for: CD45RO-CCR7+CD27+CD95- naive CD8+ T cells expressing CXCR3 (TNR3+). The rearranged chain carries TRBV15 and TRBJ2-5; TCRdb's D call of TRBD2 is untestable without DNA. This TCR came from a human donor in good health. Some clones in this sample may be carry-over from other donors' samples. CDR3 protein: CATSANSGGPGETQYF.